Described below is a single T cell receptor beta chain sequence and its context. This specimen comes from a study of cytomegalovirus exposure and HLA in healthy donors. The donors were part of the approximately 120-subject validation cohort, which stood apart from the approximately 630-subject first cohort. Per the germline V gene, CDR1 is MNHEY and CDR2 is SMNVEV (reference sequence). V trimming: 3 bases; J trimming: 5 bases; junction bases outside the gene matches: 5. The CDR3 runs 14 residues. This table comes from immunoSEQ multiplex PCR, and its TCRdb copy is limited to in-frame clones, with some not included. The sample comprises 150,000 to 200,000 clones, 89% of which are singletons, and about a tenth rests with the top ten.

This receptor was identified in a woman younger than 35 in good health and CMV-seropositive. The sample consisted of PBMCs. This chain uses TRBV27 with TRBJ1-1; 8 nucleotides line up with TRBD1. Here the CDR3 reads CASSFQGAKTEAFF. The DNA for the CDR3 is TGTGCCAGCAGTTTTCAGGGGGCAAAAACTGAAGCTTTCTTT.